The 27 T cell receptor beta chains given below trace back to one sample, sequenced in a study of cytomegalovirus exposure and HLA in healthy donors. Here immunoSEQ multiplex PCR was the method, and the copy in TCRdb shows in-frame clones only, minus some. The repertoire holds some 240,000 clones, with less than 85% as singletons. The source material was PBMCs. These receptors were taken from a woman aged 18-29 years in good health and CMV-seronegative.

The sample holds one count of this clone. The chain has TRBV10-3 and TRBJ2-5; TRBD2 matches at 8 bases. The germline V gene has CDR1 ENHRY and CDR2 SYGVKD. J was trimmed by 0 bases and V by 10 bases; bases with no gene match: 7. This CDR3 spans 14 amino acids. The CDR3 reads CATFGGEYQETQYF. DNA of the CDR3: TGTGCCACCTTCGGGGGGGAGTACCAAGAGACCCAGTACTTC.

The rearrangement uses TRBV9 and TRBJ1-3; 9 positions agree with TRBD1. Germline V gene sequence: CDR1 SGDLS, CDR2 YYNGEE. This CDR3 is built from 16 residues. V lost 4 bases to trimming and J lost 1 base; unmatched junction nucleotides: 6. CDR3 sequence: CASSTGGTGSGNTIYF. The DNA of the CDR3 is TGTGCCAGCAGCACTGGGGGGACAGGGTCTGGAAACACCATATATTTT.

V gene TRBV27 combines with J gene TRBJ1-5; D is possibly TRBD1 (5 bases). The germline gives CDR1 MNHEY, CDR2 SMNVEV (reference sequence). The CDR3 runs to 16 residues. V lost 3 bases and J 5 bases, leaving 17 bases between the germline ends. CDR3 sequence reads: CASSFRGPTGHQPQHF. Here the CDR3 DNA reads TGTGCCAGCAGTTTTCGGGGCCCCACCGGGCATCAGCCCCAGCATTTT.

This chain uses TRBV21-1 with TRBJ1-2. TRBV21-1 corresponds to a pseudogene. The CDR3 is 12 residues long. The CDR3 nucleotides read TGTGCCAGCACCCTAGACAAAAGTGGCTACACCTTC. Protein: CASTLDKSGYTF.

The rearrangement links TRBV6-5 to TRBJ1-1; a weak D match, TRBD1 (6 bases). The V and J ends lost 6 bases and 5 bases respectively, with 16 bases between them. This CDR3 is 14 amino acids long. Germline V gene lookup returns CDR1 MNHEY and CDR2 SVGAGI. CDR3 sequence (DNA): TGTGCCAGCAGCCCCTCCGGGGGGCGGACTGAAGCTTTCTTT. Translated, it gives CASSPSGGRTEAFF.

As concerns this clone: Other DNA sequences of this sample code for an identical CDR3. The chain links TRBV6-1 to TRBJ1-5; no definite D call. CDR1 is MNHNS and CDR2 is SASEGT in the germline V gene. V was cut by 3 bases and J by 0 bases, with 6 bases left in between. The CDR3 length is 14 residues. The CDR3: CASSDGYSNQPQHF. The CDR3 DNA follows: TGTGCCAGCAGTGACGGATATAGCAATCAGCCCCAGCATTTT.

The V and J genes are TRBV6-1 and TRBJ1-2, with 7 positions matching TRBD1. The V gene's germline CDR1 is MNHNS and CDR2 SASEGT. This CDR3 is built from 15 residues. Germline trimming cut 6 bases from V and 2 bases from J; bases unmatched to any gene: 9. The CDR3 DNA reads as TGTGCCAGCAGCCGAACCCTGACAGGGAACTATGGCTACACCTTC. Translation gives CASSRTLTGNYGYTF.

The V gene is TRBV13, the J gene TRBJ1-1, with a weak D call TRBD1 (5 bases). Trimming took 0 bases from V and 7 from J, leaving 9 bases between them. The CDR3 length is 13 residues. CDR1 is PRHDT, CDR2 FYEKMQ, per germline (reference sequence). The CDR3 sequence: CASSLGGASEAFF. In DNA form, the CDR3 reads TGTGCCAGCAGCTTAGGAGGGGCGAGTGAAGCTTTCTTT.

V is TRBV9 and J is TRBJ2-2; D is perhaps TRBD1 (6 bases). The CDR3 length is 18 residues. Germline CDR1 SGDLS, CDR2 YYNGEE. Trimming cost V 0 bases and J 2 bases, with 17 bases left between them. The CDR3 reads CASSVAGVGAINTGELFF. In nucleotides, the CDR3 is TGTGCCAGCAGCGTAGCTGGAGTGGGGGCTATCAACACCGGGGAGCTGTTTTTT.

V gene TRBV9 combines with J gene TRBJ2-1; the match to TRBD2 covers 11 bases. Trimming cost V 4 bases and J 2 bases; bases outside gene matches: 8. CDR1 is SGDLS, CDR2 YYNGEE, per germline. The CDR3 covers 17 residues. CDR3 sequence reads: CASSSETSGGPYNEQFF. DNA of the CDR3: TGTGCCAGCAGCTCGGAAACTAGCGGGGGCCCCTACAATGAGCAGTTCTTC.

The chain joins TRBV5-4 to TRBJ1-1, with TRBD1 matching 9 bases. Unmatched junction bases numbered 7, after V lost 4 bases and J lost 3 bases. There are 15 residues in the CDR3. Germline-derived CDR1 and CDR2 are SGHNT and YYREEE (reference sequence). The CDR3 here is CASSRGGQGDTEAFF. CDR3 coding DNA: TGTGCCAGCAGCCGGGGGGGACAGGGCGACACTGAAGCTTTCTTT.

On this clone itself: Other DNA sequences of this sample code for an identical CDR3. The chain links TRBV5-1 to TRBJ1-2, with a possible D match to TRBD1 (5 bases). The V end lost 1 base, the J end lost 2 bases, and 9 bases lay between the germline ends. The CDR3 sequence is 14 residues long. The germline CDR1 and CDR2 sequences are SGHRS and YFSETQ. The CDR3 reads CASSLSGENYGYTF. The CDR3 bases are TGCGCCAGCAGCTTGTCGGGGGAGAACTATGGCTACACCTTC.

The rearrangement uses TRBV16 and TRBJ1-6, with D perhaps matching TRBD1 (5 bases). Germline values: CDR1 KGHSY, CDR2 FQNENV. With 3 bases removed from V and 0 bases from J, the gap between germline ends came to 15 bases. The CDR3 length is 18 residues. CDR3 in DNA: TGTGCCAGCAGCCAGACCAGACAGCTCGCCTCCTATAATTCACCCCTCCACTTT. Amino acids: CASSQTRQLASYNSPLHF.

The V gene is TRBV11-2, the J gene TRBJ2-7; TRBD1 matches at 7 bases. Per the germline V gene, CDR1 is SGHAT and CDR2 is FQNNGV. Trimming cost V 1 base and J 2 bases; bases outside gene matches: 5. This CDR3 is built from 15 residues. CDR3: CASSLAFQGAYEQYF. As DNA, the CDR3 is TGTGCCAGCAGCTTAGCCTTTCAGGGGGCCTACGAGCAGTACTTC. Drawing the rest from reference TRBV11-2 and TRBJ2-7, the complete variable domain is EAGVAQSPRYKIIEKRQSVAFWCNPISGHATLYWYQQILGQGPKLLIQFQNNGVVDDSQLPKDRFSAERLKGVDSTLKIQPAKLEDSAVYLCASSLAFQGAYEQYFGPGTRLTVT.

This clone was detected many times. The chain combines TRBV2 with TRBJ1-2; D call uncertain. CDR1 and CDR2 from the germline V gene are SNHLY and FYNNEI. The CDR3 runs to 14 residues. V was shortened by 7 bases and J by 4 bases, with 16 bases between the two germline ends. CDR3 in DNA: TGTGCCAGCATCCGAGGGAGCCAACTCTATGGCTACACCTTC. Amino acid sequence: CASIRGSQLYGYTF.

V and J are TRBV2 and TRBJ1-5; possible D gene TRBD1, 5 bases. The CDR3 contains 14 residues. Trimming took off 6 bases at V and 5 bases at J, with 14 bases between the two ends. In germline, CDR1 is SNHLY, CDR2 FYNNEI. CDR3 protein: CASRRSGGDQPQHF. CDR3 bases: TGTGCCAGCAGGCGGAGTGGGGGGGATCAGCCCCAGCATTTT.

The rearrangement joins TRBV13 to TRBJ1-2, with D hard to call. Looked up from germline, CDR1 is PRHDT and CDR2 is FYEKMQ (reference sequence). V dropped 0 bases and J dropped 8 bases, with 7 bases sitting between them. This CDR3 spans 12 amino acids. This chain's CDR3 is CASSLGVGGYTF. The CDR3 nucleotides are TGTGCCAGCAGCTTAGGGGTAGGGGGCTACACCTTC.

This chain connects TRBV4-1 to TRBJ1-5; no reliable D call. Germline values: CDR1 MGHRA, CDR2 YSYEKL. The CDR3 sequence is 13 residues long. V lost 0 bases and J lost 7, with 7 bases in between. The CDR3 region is CASSQETAQPQHF. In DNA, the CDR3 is TGCGCCAGCAGCCAAGAGACGGCCCAGCCCCAGCATTTT.

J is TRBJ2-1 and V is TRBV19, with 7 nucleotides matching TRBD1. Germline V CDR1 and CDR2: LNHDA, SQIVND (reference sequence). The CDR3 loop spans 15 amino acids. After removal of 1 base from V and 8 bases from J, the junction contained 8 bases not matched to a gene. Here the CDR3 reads CASSIGRRGWDEQFF. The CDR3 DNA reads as TGTGCCAGTAGTATAGGACGCAGGGGGTGGGATGAGCAGTTCTTC.

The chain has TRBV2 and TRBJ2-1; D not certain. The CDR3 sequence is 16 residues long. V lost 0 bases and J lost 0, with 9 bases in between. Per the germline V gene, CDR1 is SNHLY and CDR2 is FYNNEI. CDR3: CASSEARVGSYNEQFF. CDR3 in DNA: TGTGCCAGCAGTGAAGCTAGGGTGGGCTCCTACAATGAGCAGTTCTTC.

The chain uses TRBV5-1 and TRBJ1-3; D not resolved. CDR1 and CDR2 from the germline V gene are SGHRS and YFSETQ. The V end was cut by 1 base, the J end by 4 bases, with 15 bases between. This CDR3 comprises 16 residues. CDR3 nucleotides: TGCGCCAGCAGCTTGTATGGCCCTTCGTCGGGAAACACCATATATTTT. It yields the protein CASSLYGPSSGNTIYF.

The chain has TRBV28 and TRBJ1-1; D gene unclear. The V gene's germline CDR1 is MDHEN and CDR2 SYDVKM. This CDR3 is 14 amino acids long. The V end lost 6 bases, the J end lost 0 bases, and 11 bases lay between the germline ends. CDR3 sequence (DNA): TGTGCCAGCAGCCACACAATTATGAACACTGAAGCTTTCTTT. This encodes CASSHTIMNTEAFF.

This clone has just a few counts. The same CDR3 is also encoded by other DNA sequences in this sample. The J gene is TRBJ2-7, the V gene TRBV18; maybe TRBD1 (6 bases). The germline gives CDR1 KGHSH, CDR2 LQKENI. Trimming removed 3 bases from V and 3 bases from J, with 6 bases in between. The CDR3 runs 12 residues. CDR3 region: CASSPDSYEQYF. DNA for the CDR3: TGTGCCAGCTCACCGGACAGCTACGAGCAGTACTTC.

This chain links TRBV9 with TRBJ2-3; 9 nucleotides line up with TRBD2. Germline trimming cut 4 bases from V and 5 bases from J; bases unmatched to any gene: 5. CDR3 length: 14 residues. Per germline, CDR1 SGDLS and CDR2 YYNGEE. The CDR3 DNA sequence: TGTGCCAGCAGCCCCCGGACTAGCGAAGATACGCAGTATTTT. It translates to CASSPRTSEDTQYF.

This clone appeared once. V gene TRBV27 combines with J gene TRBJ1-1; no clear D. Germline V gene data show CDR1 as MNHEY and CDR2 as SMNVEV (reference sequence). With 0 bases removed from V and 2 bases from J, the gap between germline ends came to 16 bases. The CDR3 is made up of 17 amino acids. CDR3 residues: CASSLSTVPLRNTEAFF. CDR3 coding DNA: TGTGCCAGCAGTTTATCCACAGTGCCCCTCAGAAACACTGAAGCTTTCTTT.

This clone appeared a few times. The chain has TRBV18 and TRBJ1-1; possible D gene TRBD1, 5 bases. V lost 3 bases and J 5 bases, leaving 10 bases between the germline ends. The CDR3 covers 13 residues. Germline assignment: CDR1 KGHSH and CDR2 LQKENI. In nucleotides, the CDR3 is TGTGCCAGCTCACCGACAGTAAAAACTGAAGCTTTCTTT. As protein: CASSPTVKTEAFF.

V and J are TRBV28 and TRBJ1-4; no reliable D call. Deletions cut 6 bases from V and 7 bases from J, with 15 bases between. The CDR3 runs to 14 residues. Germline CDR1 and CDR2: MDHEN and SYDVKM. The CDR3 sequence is CASSPPVGGEKLFF. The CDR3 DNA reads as TGTGCCAGCAGCCCACCCGTGGGTGGTGAAAAACTGTTTTTT.